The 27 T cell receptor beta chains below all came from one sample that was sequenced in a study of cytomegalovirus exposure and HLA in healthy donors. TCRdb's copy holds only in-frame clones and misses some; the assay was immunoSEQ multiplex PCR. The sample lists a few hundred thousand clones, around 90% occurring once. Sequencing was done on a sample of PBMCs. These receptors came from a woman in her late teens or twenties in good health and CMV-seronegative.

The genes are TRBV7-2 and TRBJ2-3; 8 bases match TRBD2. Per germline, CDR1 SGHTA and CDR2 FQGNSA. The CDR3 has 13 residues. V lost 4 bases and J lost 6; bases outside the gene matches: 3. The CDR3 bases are TGTGCCAGCAGCTCGGGGGGGAGGGATACGCAGTATTTT. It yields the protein CASSSGGRDTQYF.

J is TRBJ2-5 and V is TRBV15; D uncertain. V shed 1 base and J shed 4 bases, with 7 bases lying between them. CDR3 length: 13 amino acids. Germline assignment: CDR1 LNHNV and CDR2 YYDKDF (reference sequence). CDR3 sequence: CATSRAVRETQYF. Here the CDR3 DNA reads TGTGCCACCAGCAGAGCGGTCCGAGAGACCCAGTACTTC.

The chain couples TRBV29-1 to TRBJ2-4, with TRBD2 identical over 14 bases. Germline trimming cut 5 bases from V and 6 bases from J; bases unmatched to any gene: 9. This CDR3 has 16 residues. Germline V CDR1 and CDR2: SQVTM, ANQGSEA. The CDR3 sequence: CSVRWGLAGDRNIQYF. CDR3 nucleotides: TGCAGCGTTCGTTGGGGACTAGCGGGAGATAGAAACATTCAGTACTTC.

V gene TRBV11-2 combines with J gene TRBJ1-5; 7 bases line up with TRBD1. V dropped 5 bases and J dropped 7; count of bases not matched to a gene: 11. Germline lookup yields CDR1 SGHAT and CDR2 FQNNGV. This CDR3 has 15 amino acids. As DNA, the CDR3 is TGTGCCAGCAGCCCGACAGGGATACGGGGGCAGCCCCAGCATTTT. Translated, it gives CASSPTGIRGQPQHF.

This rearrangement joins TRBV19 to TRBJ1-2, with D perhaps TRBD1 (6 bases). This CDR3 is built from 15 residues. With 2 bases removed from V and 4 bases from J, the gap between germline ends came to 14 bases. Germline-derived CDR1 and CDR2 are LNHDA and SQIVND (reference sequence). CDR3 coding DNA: TGTGCCAGTAGTATATACTCAGGGGTGAGCTATGGCTACACCTTC. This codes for CASSIYSGVSYGYTF.

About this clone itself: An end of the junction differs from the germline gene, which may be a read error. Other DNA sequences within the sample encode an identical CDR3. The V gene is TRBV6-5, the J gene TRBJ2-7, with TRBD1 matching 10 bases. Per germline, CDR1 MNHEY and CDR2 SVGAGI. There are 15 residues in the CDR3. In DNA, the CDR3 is TGTGCCAGCAGTGCCAGACAGGGGGCCTCCAACGAGCAGTACTTC. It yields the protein CASSARQGASNEQYF.

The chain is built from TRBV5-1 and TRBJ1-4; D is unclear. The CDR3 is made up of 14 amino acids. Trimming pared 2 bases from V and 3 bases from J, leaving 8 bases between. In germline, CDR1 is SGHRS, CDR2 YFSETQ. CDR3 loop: CASSFRGANEKLFF. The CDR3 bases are TGCGCCAGCAGCTTTCGGGGTGCTAATGAAAAACTGTTTTTT.

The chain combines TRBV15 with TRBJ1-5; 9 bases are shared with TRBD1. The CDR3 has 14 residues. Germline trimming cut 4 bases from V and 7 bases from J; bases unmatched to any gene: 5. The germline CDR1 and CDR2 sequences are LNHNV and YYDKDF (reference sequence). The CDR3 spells CATSIQGAQQPQHF. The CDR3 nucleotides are TGTGCCACCAGCATACAGGGGGCTCAGCAGCCCCAGCATTTT.

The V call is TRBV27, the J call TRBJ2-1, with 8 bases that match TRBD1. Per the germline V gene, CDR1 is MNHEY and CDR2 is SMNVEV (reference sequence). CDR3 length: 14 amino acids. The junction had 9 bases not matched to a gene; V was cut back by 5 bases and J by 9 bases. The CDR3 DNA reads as TGTGCCAGCAGTCCTGCCTCAGGGGGCAGTGAGCAGTTCTTC. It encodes CASSPASGGSEQFF.

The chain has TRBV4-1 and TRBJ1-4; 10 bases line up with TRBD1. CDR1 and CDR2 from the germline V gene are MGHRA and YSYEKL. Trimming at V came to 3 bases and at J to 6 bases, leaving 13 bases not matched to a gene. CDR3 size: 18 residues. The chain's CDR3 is CASSHKGQGLDPDEKLFF. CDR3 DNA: TGCGCCAGCAGCCATAAGGGACAGGGGCTCGACCCCGATGAAAAACTGTTTTTT.

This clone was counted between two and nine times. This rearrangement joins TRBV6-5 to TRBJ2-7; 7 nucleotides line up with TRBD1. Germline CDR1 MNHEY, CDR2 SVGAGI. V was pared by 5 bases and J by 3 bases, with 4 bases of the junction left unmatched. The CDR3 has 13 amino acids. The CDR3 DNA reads TGTGCCAGCAGTACCAGGGACAGCTACGAGCAGTACTTC. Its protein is CASSTRDSYEQYF.

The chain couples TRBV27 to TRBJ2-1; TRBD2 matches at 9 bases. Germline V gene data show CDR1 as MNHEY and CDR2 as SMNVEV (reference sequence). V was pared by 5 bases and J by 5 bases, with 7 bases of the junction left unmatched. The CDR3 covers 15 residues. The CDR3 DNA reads TGTGCCAGCAGTATACGGACTAGCGTAGACAATGAGCAGTTCTTC. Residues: CASSIRTSVDNEQFF.

CDR3 DNA: TGTGCCAGCAGCTCACCTGACTCGAGCTCCTACGAGCAGTACTTC. The encoded protein is CASSSPDSSSYEQYF. The chain recombines TRBV28 with TRBJ2-7, with unresolved D. Germline assignment: CDR1 MDHEN and CDR2 SYDVKM. V was pared by 6 bases and J by 0 bases, with 15 bases between. The CDR3 is 15 amino acids.

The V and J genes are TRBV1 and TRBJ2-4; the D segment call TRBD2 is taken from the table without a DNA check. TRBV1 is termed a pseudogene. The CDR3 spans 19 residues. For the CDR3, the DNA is TGCACCAGCAGCCATGGGATTCGGGGAGACCCGCTAGCCAAAAACATTCAGTACTTC. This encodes CTSSHGIRGDPLAKNIQYF.

CDR3 region: CASSTSSGSSYEQYF. The CDR3 nucleotides are TGTGCCAGTAGTACATCTAGCGGGAGCTCCTACGAGCAGTACTTC. This chain links TRBV19 with TRBJ2-7, with 10 bases that match TRBD2. The V gene's germline CDR1 is LNHDA and CDR2 SQIVND (reference sequence). Losses at the gene ends were 4 bases for V and 0 bases for J; bases not matched to a gene: 3. The CDR3 extends over 15 amino acids.

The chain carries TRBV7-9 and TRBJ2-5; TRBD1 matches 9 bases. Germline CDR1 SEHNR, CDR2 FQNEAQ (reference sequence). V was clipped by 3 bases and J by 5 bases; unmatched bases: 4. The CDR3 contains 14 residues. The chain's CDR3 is CASSLTGGVETQYF. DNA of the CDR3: TGTGCCAGCAGCTTGACAGGGGGTGTGGAGACCCAGTACTTC.

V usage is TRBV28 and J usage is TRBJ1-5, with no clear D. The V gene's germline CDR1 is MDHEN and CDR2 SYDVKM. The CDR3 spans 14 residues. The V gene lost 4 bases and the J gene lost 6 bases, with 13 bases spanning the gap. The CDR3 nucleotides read TGTGCCAGCAGTTCCCCCCTCCTCGGTCAGCCCCAGCATTTT. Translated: CASSSPLLGQPQHF.

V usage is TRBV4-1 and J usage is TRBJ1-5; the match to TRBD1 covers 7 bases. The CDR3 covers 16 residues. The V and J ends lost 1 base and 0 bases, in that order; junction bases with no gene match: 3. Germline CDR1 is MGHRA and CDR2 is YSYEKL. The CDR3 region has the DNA TGCGCCAGCAGCCAAGTGACAGGGAGTAGCAATCAGCCCCAGCATTTT. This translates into CASSQVTGSSNQPQHF.

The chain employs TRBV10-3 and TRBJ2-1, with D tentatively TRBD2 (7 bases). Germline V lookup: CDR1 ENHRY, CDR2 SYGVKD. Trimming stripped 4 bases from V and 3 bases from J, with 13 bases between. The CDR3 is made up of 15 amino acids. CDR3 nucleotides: TGTGCCATCAGTGTTGCGAGGGGGGGCTACAATGAGCAGTTCTTC. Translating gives CAISVARGGYNEQFF.

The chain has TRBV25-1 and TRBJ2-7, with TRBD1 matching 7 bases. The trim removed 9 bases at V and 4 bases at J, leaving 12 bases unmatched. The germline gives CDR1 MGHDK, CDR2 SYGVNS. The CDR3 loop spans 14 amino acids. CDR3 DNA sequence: TGTGCCAGGGACTCCGGGACAGCTTCTTACGAGCAGTACTTC. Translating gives CARDSGTASYEQYF.

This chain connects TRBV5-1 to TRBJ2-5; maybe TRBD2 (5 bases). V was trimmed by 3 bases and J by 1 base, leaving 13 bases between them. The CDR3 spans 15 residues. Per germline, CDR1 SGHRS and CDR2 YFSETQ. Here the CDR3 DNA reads TGCGCCAGCAGCTCCTACCAAGGACTCCAAGAGACCCAGTACTTC. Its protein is CASSSYQGLQETQYF. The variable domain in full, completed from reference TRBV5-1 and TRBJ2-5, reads KAGVTQTPRYLIKTRGQQVTLSCSPISGHRSVSWYQQTPGQGLQFLFEYFSETQRNKGNFPGRFSGRQFSNSRSEMNVSTLELGDSALYLCASSSYQGLQETQYFGPGTRLLVL.

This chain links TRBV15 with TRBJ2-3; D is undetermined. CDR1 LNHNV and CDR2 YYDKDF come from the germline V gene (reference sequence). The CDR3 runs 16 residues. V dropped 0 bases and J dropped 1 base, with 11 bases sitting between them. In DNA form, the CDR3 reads TGTGCCACCAGCAGAGAAACAGCACCCCGCACAGATACGCAGTATTTT. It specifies CATSRETAPRTDTQYF. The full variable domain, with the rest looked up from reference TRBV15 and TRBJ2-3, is DAMVIQNPRYQVTQFGKPVTLSCSQTLNHNVMYWYQQKSSQAPKLLFHYYDKDFNNEADTPDNFQSRRPNTSFCFLDIRSPGLGDTAMYLCATSRETAPRTDTQYFGPGTRLTVL.

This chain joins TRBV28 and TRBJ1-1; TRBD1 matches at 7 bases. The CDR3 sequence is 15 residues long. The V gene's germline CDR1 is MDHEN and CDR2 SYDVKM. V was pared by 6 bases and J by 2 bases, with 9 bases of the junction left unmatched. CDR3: CASRAGTVGNTEAFF. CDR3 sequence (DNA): TGTGCCAGCAGAGCCGGGACAGTAGGTAACACTGAAGCTTTCTTT.

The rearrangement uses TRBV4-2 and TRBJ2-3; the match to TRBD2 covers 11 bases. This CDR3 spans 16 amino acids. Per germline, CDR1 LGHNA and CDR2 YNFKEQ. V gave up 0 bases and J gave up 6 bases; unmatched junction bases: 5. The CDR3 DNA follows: TGTGCCAGCAGCCAAGATCTACTAGCGGGAGTCGATACGCAGTATTTT. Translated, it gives CASSQDLLAGVDTQYF.

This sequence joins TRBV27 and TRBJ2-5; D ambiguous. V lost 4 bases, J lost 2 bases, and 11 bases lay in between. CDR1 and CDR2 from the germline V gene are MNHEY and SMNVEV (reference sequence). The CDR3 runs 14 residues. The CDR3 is CASSSFARQETQYF. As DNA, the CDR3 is TGTGCCAGCAGTTCTTTCGCGCGGCAAGAGACCCAGTACTTC.

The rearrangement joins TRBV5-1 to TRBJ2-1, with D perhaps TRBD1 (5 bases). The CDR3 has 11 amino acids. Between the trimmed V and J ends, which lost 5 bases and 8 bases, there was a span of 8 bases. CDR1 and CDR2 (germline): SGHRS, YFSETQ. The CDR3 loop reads CASSGAYEQFF. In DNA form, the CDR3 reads TGCGCCAGCAGTGGGGCTTATGAGCAGTTCTTC.

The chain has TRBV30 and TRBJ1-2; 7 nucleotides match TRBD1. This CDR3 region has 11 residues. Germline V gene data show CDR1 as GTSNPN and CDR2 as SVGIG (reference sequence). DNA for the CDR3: TGTGGAGGGGGCTTTAACTATGGCTACACCTTC. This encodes CGGGFNYGYTF.